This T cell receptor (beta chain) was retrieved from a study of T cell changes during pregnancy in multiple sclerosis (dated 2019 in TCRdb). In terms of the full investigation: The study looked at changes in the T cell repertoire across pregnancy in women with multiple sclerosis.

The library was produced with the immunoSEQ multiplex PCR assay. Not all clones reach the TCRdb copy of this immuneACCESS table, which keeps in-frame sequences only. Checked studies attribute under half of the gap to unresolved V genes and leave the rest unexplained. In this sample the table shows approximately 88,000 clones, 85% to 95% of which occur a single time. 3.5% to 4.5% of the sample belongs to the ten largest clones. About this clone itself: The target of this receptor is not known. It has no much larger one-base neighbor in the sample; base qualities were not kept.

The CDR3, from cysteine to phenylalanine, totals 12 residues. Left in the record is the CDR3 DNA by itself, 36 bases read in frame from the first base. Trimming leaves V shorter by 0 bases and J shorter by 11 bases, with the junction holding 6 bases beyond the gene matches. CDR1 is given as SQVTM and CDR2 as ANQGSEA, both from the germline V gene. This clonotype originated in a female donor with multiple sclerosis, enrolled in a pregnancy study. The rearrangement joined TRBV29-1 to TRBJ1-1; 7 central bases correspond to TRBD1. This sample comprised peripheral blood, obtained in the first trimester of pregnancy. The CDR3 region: CSVEDRGRGAFF. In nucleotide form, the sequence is TGCAGCGTTGAAGATCGAGGCAGGGGGGCTTTCTTT.